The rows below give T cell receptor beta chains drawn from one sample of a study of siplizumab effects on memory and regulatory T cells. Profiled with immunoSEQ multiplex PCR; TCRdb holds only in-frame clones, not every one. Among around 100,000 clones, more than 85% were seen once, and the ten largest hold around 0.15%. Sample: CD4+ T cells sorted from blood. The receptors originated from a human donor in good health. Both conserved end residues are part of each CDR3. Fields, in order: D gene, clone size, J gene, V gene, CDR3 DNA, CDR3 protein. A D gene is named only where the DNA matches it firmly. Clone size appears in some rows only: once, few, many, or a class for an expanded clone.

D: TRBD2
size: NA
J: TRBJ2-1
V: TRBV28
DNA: TGTGCCAGCAGTTTAAGCGGGGGGGCCCCGGGGAATGAGCAGTTCTTC
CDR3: CASSLSGGAPGNEQFF

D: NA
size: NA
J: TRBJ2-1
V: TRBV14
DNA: TGTGCCAGCAGCCAAGATGAGGCCCTTTCCTACAATGAGCAGTTCTTC
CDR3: CASSQDEALSYNEQFF

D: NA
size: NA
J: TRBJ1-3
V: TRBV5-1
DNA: TGCGCCAGCAGCTTGGCCCCCGGAGTTGCAAACACCATATATTTT
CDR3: CASSLAPGVANTIYF

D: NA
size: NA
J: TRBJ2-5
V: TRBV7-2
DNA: TGTGCCAGCAGCCCTCAGCCCGGGGTCGAAGAGACCCAGTACTTC
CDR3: CASSPQPGVEETQYF

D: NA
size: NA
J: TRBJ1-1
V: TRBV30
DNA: TGTGCCTGGAGTGTAGCCATTGAAGCTTTCTTT
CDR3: CAWSVAIEAFF

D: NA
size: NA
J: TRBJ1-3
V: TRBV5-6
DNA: TGTGCCAGCAGCTTGAAACAGGGCCCAAACACCATATATTTT
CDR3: CASSLKQGPNTIYF

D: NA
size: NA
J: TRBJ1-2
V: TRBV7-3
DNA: TGTGCCAGCAGCTTACATGACAGTCCTTTCTATGGCTACACCTTC
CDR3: CASSLHDSPFYGYTF

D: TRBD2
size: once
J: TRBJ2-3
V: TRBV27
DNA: TGTGCCAGCAATAGGATAGCGGGGCGGGCAGATACGCAGTATTTT
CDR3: CASNRIAGRADTQYF

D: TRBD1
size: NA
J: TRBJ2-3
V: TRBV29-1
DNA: TGCAGCGTTGATGGCTCTACAGGGGGAGATACGCAGTATTTT
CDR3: CSVDGSTGGDTQYF

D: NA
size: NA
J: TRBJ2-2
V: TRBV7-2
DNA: TGTGCCAGCAGCTTACAGGGCCCCACGAACACCGGGGAGCTGTTTTTT
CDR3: CASSLQGPTNTGELFF

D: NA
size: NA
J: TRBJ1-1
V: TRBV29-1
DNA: TGCAGCGTTGGAGGGGTTCCCACTGAAGCTTTCTTT
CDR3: CSVGGVPTEAFF

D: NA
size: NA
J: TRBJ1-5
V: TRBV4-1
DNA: TGCGCCAGCAGCCAAGATCGGGAGGGGTATCAGCCCCAGCATTTT
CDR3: CASSQDREGYQPQHF

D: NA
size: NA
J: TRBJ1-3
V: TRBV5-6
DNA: TGTGCCAGCAGCTTGGTAGGGACTGGAAACACCATATATTTT
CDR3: CASSLVGTGNTIYF

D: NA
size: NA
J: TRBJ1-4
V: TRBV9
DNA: TGTGCCAGCAGCGTAAGCCACCGGGGTGAAAAACTGTTTTTT
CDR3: CASSVSHRGEKLFF

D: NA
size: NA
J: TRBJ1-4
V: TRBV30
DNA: TGTGCCTGGAGACTGGTCCCAACTAATGAAAAACTGTTTTTT
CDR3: CAWRLVPTNEKLFF

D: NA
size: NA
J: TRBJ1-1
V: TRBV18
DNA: TGTGCCAGCTCCGGGCAGGGCAAGAACACTGAAGCTTTCTTT
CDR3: CASSGQGKNTEAFF

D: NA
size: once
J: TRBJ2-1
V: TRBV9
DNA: TGTGCCAGCAGCGGACGTTGGAAGGAAGGCAACTACAATGAGCAGTTCTTC
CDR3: CASSGRWKEGNYNEQFF

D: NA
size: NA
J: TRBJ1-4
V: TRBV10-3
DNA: TGTGCCATCAGTGCCGGGGCGAGTGAAAAACTGTTTTTT
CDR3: CAISAGASEKLFF

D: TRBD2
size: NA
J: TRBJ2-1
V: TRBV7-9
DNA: TGTGCCAGCAGGCTAGCGGGGGGGTACAATGAGCAGTTCTTC
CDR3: CASRLAGGYNEQFF

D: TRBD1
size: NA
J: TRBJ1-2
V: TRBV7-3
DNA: TGTGCCAGCAGGCGCAGGACCAGGACAGGCCCCCGGGGCTACACCTTC
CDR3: CASRRRTRTGPRGYTF

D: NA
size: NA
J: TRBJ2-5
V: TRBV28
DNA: TGTGCCAGCAGTTTATATAAGGGCTACCAAGAGACCCAGTACTTC
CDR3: CASSLYKGYQETQYF

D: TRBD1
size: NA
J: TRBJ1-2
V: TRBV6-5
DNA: TGTGCCAGCAGTCCAAGGGCAGGGGGCAGCTATGGCTACACCTTC
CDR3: CASSPRAGGSYGYTF

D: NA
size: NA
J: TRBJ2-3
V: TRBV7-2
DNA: TGTGCCAGCAGCTTAGCGGGGACCTTGGATACGCAGTATTTT
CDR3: CASSLAGTLDTQYF

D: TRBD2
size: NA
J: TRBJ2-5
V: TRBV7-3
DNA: TGTGCCAGCAGCTTAGGGGTTAGCGGGGAGACCCAGTACTTC
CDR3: CASSLGVSGETQYF

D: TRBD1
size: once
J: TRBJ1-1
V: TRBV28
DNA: TGTGCCAGCAGCAAAGGGGGCTCGTACACTGAAGCTTTCTTT
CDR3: CASSKGGSYTEAFF

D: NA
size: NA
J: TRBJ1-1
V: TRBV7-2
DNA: TGTGCCAGCAGCTTACCGCCGGTGAACACTGAAGCTTTCTTT
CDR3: CASSLPPVNTEAFF

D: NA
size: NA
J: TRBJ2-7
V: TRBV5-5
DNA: TGTGCCAGCAGCGCCCATCCTAGCTCCTACGAGCAGTACTTC
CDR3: CASSAHPSSYEQYF

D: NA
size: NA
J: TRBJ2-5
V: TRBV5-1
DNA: TGCGCCAGCAGCTTTGGCACCGGGGGCCAAGAGACCCAGTACTTC
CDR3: CASSFGTGGQETQYF

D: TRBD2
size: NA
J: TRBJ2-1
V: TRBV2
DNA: TGTGCCAGCAGCGGGGGGTCGAGGAAAGTCAATGAGCAGTTCTTC
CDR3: CASSGGSRKVNEQFF

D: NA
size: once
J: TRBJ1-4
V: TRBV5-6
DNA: TGTGCCAGCAGCTTGAGCCAGGGCCTTGAAAAACTGTTTTTT
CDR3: CASSLSQGLEKLFF

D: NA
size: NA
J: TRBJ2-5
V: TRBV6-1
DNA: TGTGCCAGCAGTGGTAGTACCACGGAGACCCAGTACTTC
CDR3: CASSGSTTETQYF

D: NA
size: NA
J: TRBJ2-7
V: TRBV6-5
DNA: TGTGCCAGCCGGTTTACGGGGGAGCAGTACTTC
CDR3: CASRFTGEQYF

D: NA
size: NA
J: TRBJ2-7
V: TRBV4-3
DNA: TGCGCCAGCAGCCAAGTTGACTGGGACTCCGGACACTACGAGCAGTACTTC
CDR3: CASSQVDWDSGHYEQYF

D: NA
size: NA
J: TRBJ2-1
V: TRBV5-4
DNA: TGTGCCAGCAGCTCTCAAACTCGGAACAATGAGCAGTTCTTC
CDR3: CASSSQTRNNEQFF

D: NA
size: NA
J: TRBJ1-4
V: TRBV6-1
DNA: TGTGCCAGCAGTGAAGTTAGGAGGGATGAAAAACTGTTTTTT
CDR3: CASSEVRRDEKLFF

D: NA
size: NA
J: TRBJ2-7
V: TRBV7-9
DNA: TGTGCCAGCAGCTTAGGGGCCATTCGAGAGCAGTACTTC
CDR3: CASSLGAIREQYF

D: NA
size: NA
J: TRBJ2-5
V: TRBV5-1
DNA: TGCGCCAGCAGCTTGGGTGGAGGCCAAGAGACCCAGTACTTC
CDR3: CASSLGGGQETQYF

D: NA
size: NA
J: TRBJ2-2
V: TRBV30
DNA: TGTGCCTGGAGTGGGAGGACAGTAACGAACACCGGGGAGCTGTTTTTT
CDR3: CAWSGRTVTNTGELFF

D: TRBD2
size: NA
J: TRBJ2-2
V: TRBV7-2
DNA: TGTGCCAGCAGCTTAGTATGGCGGGGGGCCGGGGAGCTGTTTTTT
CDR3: CASSLVWRGAGELFF

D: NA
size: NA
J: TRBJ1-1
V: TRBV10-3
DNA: TGTGCCATCAGGCTATTACAGGAAACTGAAGCTTTCTTT
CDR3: CAIRLLQETEAFF

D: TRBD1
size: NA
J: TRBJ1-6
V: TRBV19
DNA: TGTGCCAGTAGTATGGCCAGGGGGAATTCACCCCTCCACTTT
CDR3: CASSMARGNSPLHF

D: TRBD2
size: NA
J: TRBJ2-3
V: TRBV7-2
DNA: TGTGCCAGCAGCTTAAATAGCGGGGGGGCGGGAGATACGCAGTATTTT
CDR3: CASSLNSGGAGDTQYF

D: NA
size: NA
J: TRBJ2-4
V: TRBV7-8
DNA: TGTGCCAGCAGCTTTAGGGCAGGGGTTAACATTCAGTACTTC
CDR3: CASSFRAGVNIQYF

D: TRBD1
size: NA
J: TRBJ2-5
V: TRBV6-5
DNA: TGTGCCAGCAGGGAAACCAGGGGGGAGACCCAGTACTTC
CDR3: CASRETRGETQYF

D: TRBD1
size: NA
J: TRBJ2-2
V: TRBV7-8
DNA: TGTGCCAGCAGCTCCGGGACAGCCCAAAAGGCCGGGGAGCTGTTTTTT
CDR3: CASSSGTAQKAGELFF

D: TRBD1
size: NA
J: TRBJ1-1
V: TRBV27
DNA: TGTGCCAGCAGTTCGAGGCCCCCGGACAGGGAGGGAGCTTTCTTT
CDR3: CASSSRPPDREGAFF

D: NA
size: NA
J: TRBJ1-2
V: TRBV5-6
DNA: TGTGCCAGCAGCTTGACAGGGACGGGGGGCTACACCTTC
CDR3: CASSLTGTGGYTF

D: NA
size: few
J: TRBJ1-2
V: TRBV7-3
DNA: TGTGCCAGCAGCCCGGGCCCGAACTATGGCTACACCTTC
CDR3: CASSPGPNYGYTF

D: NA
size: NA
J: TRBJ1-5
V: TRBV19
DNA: TGTGCCAGTATCATGACAATCGGACAGAGCAATCAGCCCCAGCATTTT
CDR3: CASIMTIGQSNQPQHF

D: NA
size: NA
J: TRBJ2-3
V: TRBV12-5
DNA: TGTGCTAGTGGTTTGAGGGCGGAGCTCACAGATACGCAGTATTTT
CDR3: CASGLRAELTDTQYF

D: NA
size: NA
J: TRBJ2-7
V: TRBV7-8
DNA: TGTGCCAGCAGCTTAGCGAGGGAGCCCTACGAGCAGTACTTC
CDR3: CASSLAREPYEQYF

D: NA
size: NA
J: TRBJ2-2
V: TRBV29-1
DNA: TGCAGCACTGACACCGGAAACACCGGGGAGCTGTTTTTT
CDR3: CSTDTGNTGELFF

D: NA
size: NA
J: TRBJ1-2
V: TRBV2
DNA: TGTGCCAGCAGTTGGGGCAGCTACTATGGCTACACCTTC
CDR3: CASSWGSYYGYTF

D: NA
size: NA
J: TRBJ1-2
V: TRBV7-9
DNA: TGTGCCAGCAGCTCGAGGTTGGAATCTGGGGGAAATGGCTACACCTTC
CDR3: CASSSRLESGGNGYTF

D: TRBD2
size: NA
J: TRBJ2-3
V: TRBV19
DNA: TGTGCCAGTAGTATATTAGCGGGGGGGCCGACAGATACGCAGTATTTT
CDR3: CASSILAGGPTDTQYF